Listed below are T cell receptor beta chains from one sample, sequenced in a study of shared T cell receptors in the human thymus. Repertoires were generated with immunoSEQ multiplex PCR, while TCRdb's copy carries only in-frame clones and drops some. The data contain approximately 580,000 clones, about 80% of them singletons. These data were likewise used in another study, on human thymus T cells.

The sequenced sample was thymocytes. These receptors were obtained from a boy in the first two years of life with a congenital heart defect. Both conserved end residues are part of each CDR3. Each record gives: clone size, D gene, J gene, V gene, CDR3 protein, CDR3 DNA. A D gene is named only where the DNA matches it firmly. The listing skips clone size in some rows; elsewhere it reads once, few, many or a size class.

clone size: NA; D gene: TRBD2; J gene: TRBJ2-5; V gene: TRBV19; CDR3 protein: CASSIASASGQRGETQYF; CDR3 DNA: TGTGCCAGTAGTATAGCGTCGGCTAGCGGCCAGCGGGGAGAGACCCAGTACTTC
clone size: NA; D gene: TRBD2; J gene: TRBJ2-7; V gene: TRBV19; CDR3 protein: CASSRRGAVYEQYF; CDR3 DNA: TGTGCCAGTAGTAGGCGGGGGGCGGTCTACGAGCAGTACTTC
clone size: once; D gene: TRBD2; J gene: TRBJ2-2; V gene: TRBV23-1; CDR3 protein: CASSPGGATGELFF; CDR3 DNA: TGCGCCAGCAGTCCGGGAGGCGCCACCGGGGAGCTGTTTTTT
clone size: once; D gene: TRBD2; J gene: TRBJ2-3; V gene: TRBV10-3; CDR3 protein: CAISGTSGSTDTQYF; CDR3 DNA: TGTGCCATCAGTGGGACTAGCGGTAGCACAGATACGCAGTATTTT
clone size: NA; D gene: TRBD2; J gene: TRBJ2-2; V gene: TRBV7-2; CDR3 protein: CASSVLAGESGELFF; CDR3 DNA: TGTGCCAGCAGCGTTCTAGCGGGAGAATCCGGGGAGCTGTTTTTT
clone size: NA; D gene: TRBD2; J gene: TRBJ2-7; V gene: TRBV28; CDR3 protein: CASNPKGLAEPSYEQYF; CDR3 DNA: TGTGCCAGCAACCCTAAGGGACTAGCGGAACCGTCCTACGAGCAGTACTTC
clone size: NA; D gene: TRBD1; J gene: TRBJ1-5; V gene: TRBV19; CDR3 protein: CASSIGGDSYNQPQHF; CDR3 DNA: TGTGCCAGTAGTATAGGGGGGGACAGTTACAATCAGCCCCAGCATTTT
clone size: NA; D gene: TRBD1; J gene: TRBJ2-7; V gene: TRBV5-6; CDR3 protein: CASSFGQGPSYEQYF; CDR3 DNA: TGTGCCAGCAGCTTTGGACAGGGTCCCTCCTACGAGCAGTACTTC
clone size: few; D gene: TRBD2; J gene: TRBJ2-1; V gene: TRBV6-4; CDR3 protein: CASARTPGLAVGEQFF; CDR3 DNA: TGTGCCAGCGCGAGAACCCCGGGACTAGCGGTCGGTGAGCAGTTCTTC
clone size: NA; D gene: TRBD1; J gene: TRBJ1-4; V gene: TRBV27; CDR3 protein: CASATGGLREKLFF; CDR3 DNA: TGTGCCAGTGCCACAGGGGGCCTTCGGGAAAAACTGTTTTTT
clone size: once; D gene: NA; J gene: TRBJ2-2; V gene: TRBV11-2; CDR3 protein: CASSLGTGANTGELFF; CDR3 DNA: TGTGCCAGCAGCTTAGGAACGGGTGCGAACACCGGGGAGCTGTTTTTT
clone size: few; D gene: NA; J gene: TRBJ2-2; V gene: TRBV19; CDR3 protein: CASSIPPDRDMDTGELFF; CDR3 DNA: TGTGCCAGTAGTATCCCCCCGGACCGGGACATGGACACCGGGGAGCTGTTTTTT
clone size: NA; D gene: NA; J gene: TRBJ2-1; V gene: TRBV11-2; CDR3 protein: CASSFLGSGRGSEQFF; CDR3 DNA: TGTGCCAGCAGCTTTTTGGGGTCCGGTAGGGGATCTGAGCAGTTCTTC
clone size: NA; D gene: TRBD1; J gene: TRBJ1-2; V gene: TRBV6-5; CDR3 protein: CASRPDRGHFYGYTF; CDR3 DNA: TGTGCCAGCAGACCGGACAGGGGGCATTTCTATGGCTACACCTTC
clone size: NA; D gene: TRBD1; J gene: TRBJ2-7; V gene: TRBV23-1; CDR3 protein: CASSHPKGTGLHEQYF; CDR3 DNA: TGCGCCAGCAGTCATCCCAAGGGGACAGGTCTCCACGAGCAGTACTTC
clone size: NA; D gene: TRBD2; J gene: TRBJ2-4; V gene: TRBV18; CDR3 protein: CASSPGLAGGFAKNIQYF; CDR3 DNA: TGTGCCAGCTCACCGGGACTAGCGGGAGGTTTTGCCAAAAACATTCAGTACTTC
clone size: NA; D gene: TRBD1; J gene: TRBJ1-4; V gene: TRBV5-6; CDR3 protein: CASSFDRGRGEKLFF; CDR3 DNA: TGTGCCAGCAGCTTCGACAGGGGGCGAGGAGAAAAACTGTTTTTT
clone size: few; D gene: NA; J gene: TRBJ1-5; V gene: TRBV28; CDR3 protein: CASSFYSNQPQHF; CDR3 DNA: TGTGCCAGCAGTTTCTACTCCAACCAGCCCCAGCATTTT
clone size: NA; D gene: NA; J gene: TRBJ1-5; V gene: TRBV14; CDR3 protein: CASSRTSQPQHF; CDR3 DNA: TGTGCCAGCAGCCGCACCAGTCAGCCCCAGCATTTT
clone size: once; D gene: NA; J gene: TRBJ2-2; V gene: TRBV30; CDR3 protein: CAWSPSRNTGELFF; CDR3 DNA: TGTGCCTGGAGCCCCTCTAGGAACACCGGGGAGCTGTTTTTT
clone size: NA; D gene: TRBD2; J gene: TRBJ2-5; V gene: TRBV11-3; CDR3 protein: CASSSSSGKETQYF; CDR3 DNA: TGTGCCAGCAGCTCCTCTAGCGGTAAAGAGACCCAGTACTTC
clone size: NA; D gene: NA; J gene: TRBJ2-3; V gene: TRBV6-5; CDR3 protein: CASSWRPAPYADTQYF; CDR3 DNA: TGTGCCAGCAGTTGGAGACCGGCCCCTTATGCAGATACGCAGTATTTT
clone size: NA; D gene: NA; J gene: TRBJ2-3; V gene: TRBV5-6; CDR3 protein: CASSRTSTDTQYF; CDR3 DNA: TGTGCCAGCAGCCGGACAAGCACAGATACGCAGTATTTT
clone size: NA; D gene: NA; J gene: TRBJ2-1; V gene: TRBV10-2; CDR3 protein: CASSDLPGLNLYNEQFF; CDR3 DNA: TGCGCCAGCAGTGACCTCCCGGGACTTAACCTATACAATGAGCAGTTCTTC
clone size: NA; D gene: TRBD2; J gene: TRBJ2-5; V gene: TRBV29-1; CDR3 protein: CSVESSGLASGKTQYF; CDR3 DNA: TGCAGCGTTGAATCTAGCGGACTAGCTTCGGGGAAGACCCAGTACTTC
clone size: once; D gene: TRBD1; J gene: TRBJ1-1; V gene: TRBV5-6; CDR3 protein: CASSLGTGGTEAFF; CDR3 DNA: TGTGCCAGCAGCTTGGGGACAGGGGGCACTGAAGCTTTCTTT
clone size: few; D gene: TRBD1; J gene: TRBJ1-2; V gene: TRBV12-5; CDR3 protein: CASGTDGTANYGYTF; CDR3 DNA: TGTGCTAGTGGTACCGACGGGACAGCTAACTATGGCTACACCTTC
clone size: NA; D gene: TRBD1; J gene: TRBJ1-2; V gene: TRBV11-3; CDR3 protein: CASSLDLRDRGHAGYTF; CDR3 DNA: TGTGCCAGCAGCTTAGATCTAAGGGACAGGGGCCACGCCGGCTACACCTTC
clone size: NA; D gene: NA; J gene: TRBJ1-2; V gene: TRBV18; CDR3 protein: CASSIRNYGYTF; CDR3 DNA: TGTGCCAGCTCAATCAGGAACTATGGCTACACCTTC
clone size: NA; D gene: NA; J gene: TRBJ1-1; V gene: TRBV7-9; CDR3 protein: CASSRRTETNTEAFF; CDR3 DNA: TGTGCCAGCAGCCGTCGGACAGAGACGAACACTGAAGCTTTCTTT
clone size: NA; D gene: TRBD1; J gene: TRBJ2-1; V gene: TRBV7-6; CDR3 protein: CASSLDGQGAVF; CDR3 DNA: TGTGCCAGCAGCTTAGACGGACAGGGGGCCGTCTTC
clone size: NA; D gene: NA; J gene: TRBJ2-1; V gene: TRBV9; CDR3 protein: CASSSATAPLGNNEQFF; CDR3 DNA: TGTGCCAGCAGCTCCGCGACTGCCCCCTTGGGTAACAATGAGCAGTTCTTC
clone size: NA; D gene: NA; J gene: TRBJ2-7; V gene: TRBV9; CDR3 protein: CASSVGLERPYEQYF; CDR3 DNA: TGTGCCAGCAGCGTAGGCCTGGAGCGTCCCTACGAGCAGTACTTC
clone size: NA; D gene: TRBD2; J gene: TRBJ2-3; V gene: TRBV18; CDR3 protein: CASSPSRVAGGPGTDTQYF; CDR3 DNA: TGTGCCAGCTCACCATCAAGGGTAGCGGGAGGGCCCGGCACAGATACGCAGTATTTT
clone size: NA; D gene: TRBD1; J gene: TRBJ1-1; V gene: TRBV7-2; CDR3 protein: CASSLTGADTEAFF; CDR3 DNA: TGTGCCAGCAGCTTGACAGGGGCGGACACTGAAGCTTTCTTT
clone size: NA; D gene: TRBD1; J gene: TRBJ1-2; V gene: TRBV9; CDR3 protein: CASSVARTGPYGYTF; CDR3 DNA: TGTGCCAGCAGCGTAGCCCGGACAGGGCCCTATGGCTACACCTTC